The subject of this entry is one TCR beta chain. Method: immunoSEQ multiplex PCR; TCRdb's copy keeps in-frame clones and lacks some. The table records about 160,000 clones, 82% of them present only once. This entry belongs to a study of blood T cell repertoires in COVID-19. Study information: Italy, Spain and the United States were the sources of the convalescent and acute COVID-19 samples.

J gave up 4 bases and V 6 bases, and 11 bases lay outside the gene matches. Germline CDR1 is ENHRY and CDR2 is SYGVKD. The CDR3 is made up of 16 amino acids. This chain uses TRBV10-3 with TRBJ2-2; the match to TRBD1 covers 7 bases. The source is a woman older than 75 with active or convalescent COVID-19. Sequencing was carried out using peripheral blood. CDR3 DNA sequence: TGTGCCATCAGCCTCCAACAGGGGCGAAGCACCGGGGAGCTGTTTTTT. Its translation: CAISLQQGRSTGELFF.